Below, 31 T cell receptor beta chains from the same sample are listed, as sequenced in a study of response to subunit inactivated influenza vaccine. TCRdb itself ran the RT-PCR reads through MiXCR, one entry per CDR3 protein. The data contain around 180,000 distinct CDR3 sequences, about 10% of them singletons. The specimen comprised non-naive T cells sorted from PBMCs, sampled on the day of vaccination. Every receptor here comes from a middle-aged man who received an inactivated influenza vaccine.

This clonotype was counted only a few times. The chain carries TRBV20-1 and TRBJ2-7; 9 bases align to TRBD1. The V segment lost 8 bases and the J segment 5 bases; nucleotides outside the gene matches: 7. Looked up from germline, CDR1 is DFQATT and CDR2 is SNEGSKA (reference sequence). This CDR3 contains 12 residues. This CDR3 is CSYRDRVNEQYF. CDR3 bases: TGCAGTTACCGGGACAGGGTCAACGAGCAGTACTTC.

This clonotype came up a few times. The chain employs TRBV11-3 and TRBJ1-1; D remains ambiguous. V lost 0 bases and J lost 4, with 6 bases in between. Germline assignment: CDR1 SGHNT and CDR2 YENEEA. The CDR3 covers 13 residues. The CDR3 DNA sequence: TGTGCCAGCAGCTTAGAAGGCGGCACTGAAGCTTTCTTT. Amino acids: CASSLEGGTEAFF. Supplemented by reference TRBV11-3 and TRBJ1-1, the full variable domain reads EAGVVQSPRYKIIEKKQPVAFWCNPISGHNTLYWYLQNLGQGPELLIRYENEEAVDDSQLPKDRFSAERLKGVDSTLKIQPAELGDSAVYLCASSLEGGTEAFFGQGTRLTVV.

This clonotype was detected only a few times. The rearrangement joins TRBV13 to TRBJ2-1; TRBD2 is a possible D gene (6 bases). The germline V gene encodes CDR1 PRHDT and CDR2 FYEKMQ (reference sequence). V lost 5 bases to trimming and J lost 5 bases, with 10 bases between them. The CDR3 length is 13 residues. Here the CDR3 reads CASSAGLHNEQFF. The CDR3 nucleotides are TGTGCCAGCAGCGCGGGACTTCACAATGAGCAGTTCTTC.

This CDR3 is CASSPSRGMNTEAFF. The CDR3 DNA follows: TGCGCCAGCAGCCCTAGCAGGGGTATGAACACTGAAGCTTTCTTT. This sequence joins TRBV4-3 and TRBJ1-1; the D gene is possibly TRBD1 (6 bases). Looked up from germline, CDR1 is LGHNA and CDR2 is YSLEER. The V end was cut by 4 bases, the J end by 0 bases, with 12 bases between. CDR3 length: 15 residues.

V and J are TRBV11-2 and TRBJ1-2; no clear D gene. The germline CDR1 and CDR2 sequences are SGHAT and FQNNGV. V lost 2 bases and J 4 bases, leaving 8 bases between the germline ends. The CDR3 is made up of 13 amino acids. CDR3 DNA: TGTGCCAGCAGCTTATCAGAAACCTATGGCTACACCTTC. Protein: CASSLSETYGYTF.

The J gene is TRBJ1-5, the V gene TRBV20-1; D is unresolved. The CDR3 spans 12 residues. V dropped 4 bases and J dropped 6 bases, with 10 bases sitting between them. Germline values: CDR1 DFQATT, CDR2 SNEGSKA (reference sequence). CDR3 loop: CSATTGFQPQHF. The CDR3 nucleotides are TGCAGTGCTACCACGGGATTTCAGCCCCAGCATTTT.

This clonotype was picked up a small number of times. J is TRBJ2-7 and V is TRBV7-8, with a weak D call TRBD1 (5 bases). The CDR3 extends over 16 amino acids. V was clipped by 2 bases and J by 0 bases, with 14 bases between them. CDR1 is SGHVS and CDR2 is FQNEAQ in the germline V gene. CDR3 bases: TGTGCCAGCAGCTTACCCCAGGGCGGTTTCTCCTACGAGCAGTACTTC. Its translation is CASSLPQGGFSYEQYF.

The chain links TRBV19 to TRBJ2-3; D possibly corresponds to TRBD2 (6 bases). Germline-derived CDR1 and CDR2 are LNHDA and SQIVND (reference sequence). The CDR3 sequence is 15 residues long. The V and J ends lost 3 bases and 2 bases respectively, with 12 bases between them. CDR3 sequence: CASSMIGTVTDTQYF. The CDR3 region has the DNA TGTGCCAGTAGTATGATCGGGACTGTCACAGATACGCAGTATTTT.

V usage is TRBV2 and J usage is TRBJ2-3, with 12 bases matching TRBD2. This CDR3 is built from 13 residues. Germline V gene data show CDR1 as SNHLY and CDR2 as FYNNEI. V lost 7 bases to trimming and J lost 13 bases; unmatched junction nucleotides: 9. DNA of the CDR3: TGTGCCAGCAAACTAGCTAGCGGGGGGGTGAAGTATTTT. Protein sequence: CASKLASGGVKYF.

This clonotype has just a few counts. In DNA form, the CDR3 reads TGTGCCAGCAGCCCACGGGAAGGCAACTACGAGCAGTACTTC. Translated: CASSPREGNYEQYF. J is TRBJ2-7 and V is TRBV7-2; D might be TRBD2 (5 bases). The CDR3 sequence is 14 residues long. Trimming took off 5 bases at V and 3 bases at J, with 14 bases between the two ends. Germline V gene data show CDR1 as SGHTA and CDR2 as FQGNSA.

This clonotype was picked up a small number of times. This chain links TRBV2 with TRBJ2-7; D uncertain. Trimming removed 4 bases at V and 13 bases at J, with 17 bases between. CDR3 length: 12 amino acids. The germline V gene has CDR1 SNHLY and CDR2 FYNNEI. The CDR3 spells CASSVGPGLLYF. The CDR3 nucleotides read TGTGCCAGCAGTGTGGGCCCCGGGCTCCTTTACTTC.

A few counts support this clonotype. CDR3 amino acids: CSARDFLPGLSTDTQYF. The CDR3 DNA reads as TGCAGTGCTAGAGATTTCCTCCCGGGACTTAGCACAGATACGCAGTATTTT. This chain uses TRBV20-1 with TRBJ2-3; D possibly corresponds to TRBD2 (6 bases). The CDR3 is 17 residues long. Germline assignment: CDR1 DFQATT and CDR2 SNEGSKA (reference sequence). With 0 bases removed from V and 0 bases from J, the gap between germline ends came to 16 bases.

This clonotype occurred many times. The J gene is TRBJ1-5, the V gene TRBV7-9; D not certain. V lost 3 bases and J 5 bases, leaving 14 bases between the germline ends. The CDR3 runs 15 residues. The germline gives CDR1 SEHNR, CDR2 FQNEAQ (reference sequence). This chain's CDR3 is CASSLSGVWDQPQHF. CDR3 sequence (DNA): TGTGCCAGCAGCTTGAGTGGGGTTTGGGATCAGCCCCAGCATTTT. Full variable domain (outside the CDR3, taken from reference TRBV7-9 and TRBJ1-5): DTGVSQNPRHKITKRGQNVTFRCDPISEHNRLYWYRQTLGQGPEFLTYFQNEAQLEKSRLLSDRFSAERPKGSFSTLEIQRTEQGDSAMYLCASSLSGVWDQPQHFGDGTRLSIL.

The rearrangement links TRBV7-2 to TRBJ1-6, with 7 nucleotides matching TRBD1. J lost 17 bases, V lost 4 bases, and 8 bases had no gene match. Germline CDR1 SGHTA, CDR2 FQGNSA. The CDR3 loop spans 12 amino acids. CDR3 protein: CASSSRTGDFHF. The CDR3 nucleotides read TGTGCCAGCAGCTCGCGTACAGGGGATTTCCACTTT.

This clonotype has a count of ten or more. This chain connects TRBV29-1 to TRBJ2-7; TRBD1 is a possible D gene (6 bases). V shed 7 bases and J shed 0 bases, with 16 bases lying between them. Germline V lookup: CDR1 SQVTM, CDR2 ANQGSEA. The CDR3 is 14 residues long. The DNA of the CDR3 is TGCAGCGCCCGTAAGGACAGCACCTCCTACGAGCAGTACTTC. Residues: CSARKDSTSYEQYF.

This clonotype was seen a few times. The rearrangement uses TRBV6-2 or TRBV6-3 and TRBJ2-6; possibly TRBD1 or TRBD2 for D (5 bases each). Germline CDR1 and CDR2: MNHEY and SVGEGT. V shed 2 bases and J shed 0 bases, with 8 bases lying between them. The CDR3 is 16 amino acids. The CDR3 DNA reads TGTGCCAGCAGTTACCCGGGGCGCTCTGGGGCCAACGTCCTGACTTTC. It specifies CASSYPGRSGANVLTF.

V gene TRBV25-1 combines with J gene TRBJ1-3, with D unclear. The CDR3 consists of 12 residues. V lost 7 bases and J 0 bases, leaving 4 bases between the germline ends. Germline values: CDR1 MGHDK, CDR2 SYGVNS. CDR3 in DNA: TGTGCCAGCATGAGCTCTGGAAACACCATATATTTT. Residues: CASMSSGNTIYF.

The chain is built from TRBV29-1 and TRBJ1-2, with a weak D call TRBD1 (5 bases). The CDR3 is made up of 13 amino acids. V shed 3 bases and J shed 7 bases, with 15 bases lying between them. Germline CDR1 SQVTM, CDR2 ANQGSEA. CDR3 residues: CSVDRGHGSGYTF. The CDR3 DNA sequence: TGCAGCGTTGATAGGGGCCACGGTAGTGGCTACACCTTC.

In this sample, this clonotype turned up many times. The rearrangement links TRBV3-1 to TRBJ2-5; D possibly corresponds to TRBD1 (6 bases). The germline V and J ends were trimmed by 4 bases and 6 bases, with 12 bases remaining between them. The CDR3 contains 13 residues. CDR1 and CDR2 (germline): LGHDT, YNNKEL (reference sequence). CDR3 sequence: CASSPQGLQTQYF. DNA of the CDR3: TGTGCCAGCAGCCCACAGGGTCTACAGACCCAGTACTTC.

The CDR3 region is CASSLVGGGPEYF. As DNA, the CDR3 is TGTGCCAGCAGTTTAGTAGGGGGGGGACCGGAGTACTTC. The chain couples TRBV12-3 or TRBV12-4 to TRBJ2-5; D possibly corresponds to TRBD2 (7 bases). Trimming took off 1 base at V and 12 bases at J, with 15 bases between the two ends. CDR3 size: 13 residues.

This clonotype has just a few counts. V is TRBV7-2 and J is TRBJ2-7; D perhaps matches TRBD2 (5 bases). V shed 8 bases and J shed 1 base, with 15 bases lying between them. The germline V gene has CDR1 SGHTA and CDR2 FQGNSA. The CDR3 runs to 14 residues. This CDR3 reads CASGEGTVSYEQYF. CDR3 bases: TGTGCCAGCGGAGAGGGAACAGTTTCCTACGAGCAGTACTTC.

This clonotype was detected a few times. The chain couples TRBV20-1 to TRBJ1-5, with no clear D. Trimming shortened V by 6 bases and J by 6 bases, and 18 bases separated the two germline ends. CDR3 size: 14 residues. Germline CDR1 DFQATT, CDR2 SNEGSKA (reference sequence). The CDR3 loop reads CSASWGFSGQPQHF. The CDR3 DNA is TGCAGTGCGAGCTGGGGTTTTTCGGGTCAGCCCCAGCATTTT.

This clonotype was counted ten times or more. The rearrangement uses TRBV12-3 or TRBV12-4 and TRBJ2-1; 11 bases are a match to TRBD2. Germline trimming cut 7 bases from V and 8 bases from J; bases unmatched to any gene: 7. The length of the CDR3 is 14 residues. As DNA, the CDR3 is TGTGCCAGCAACATAGCGGGGGGGCCGGATGAGCAGTTCTTC. Protein sequence: CASNIAGGPDEQFF.

Many counts were recorded for this clonotype. The chain joins TRBV5-5 to TRBJ2-5; 8 bases agree with TRBD1. After removal of 3 bases from V and 6 bases from J, the junction contained 10 bases not matched to a gene. Looked up from germline, CDR1 is SGHKS and CDR2 is YYEKEE (reference sequence). CDR3 length equals 15 residues. CDR3: CASSSFATGGKTQYF. The DNA for the CDR3 is TGTGCCAGCAGCTCGTTCGCCACAGGGGGAAAGACCCAGTACTTC.

This clonotype was recorded a few times. The CDR3 nucleotides read TGTGCCAGCAGTCAGCGGACAGACTCCTACGAGCAGTACTTC. It translates to CASSQRTDSYEQYF. The chain employs TRBV25-1 and TRBJ2-7; tentatively, D is TRBD1 (6 bases). CDR1 is MGHDK, CDR2 SYGVNS, per germline. V shed 5 bases and J shed 0 bases, with 11 bases lying between them. This CDR3 has 14 residues.

The chain links TRBV15 to TRBJ1-1; D is undetermined. V dropped 4 bases and J dropped 7 bases, with 10 bases sitting between them. Germline V gene lookup returns CDR1 LNHNV and CDR2 YYDKDF (reference sequence). This CDR3 comprises 12 residues. This CDR3 reads CATSTQASEAFF. For the CDR3, the DNA is TGTGCCACCAGCACCCAGGCCAGTGAAGCTTTCTTT.

In its sample, this clonotype was seen many times. This sequence joins TRBV5-5 and TRBJ2-1; TRBD2 might be the D (6 bases). The CDR3 sequence is 13 residues long. The V and J ends lost 7 bases and 2 bases respectively, with 10 bases between them. CDR1 SGHKS and CDR2 YYEKEE come from the germline V gene (reference sequence). The CDR3 region is CASRSGPYNEQFF. The DNA for the CDR3 is TGTGCCAGCCGAAGCGGGCCCTACAATGAGCAGTTCTTC.

The table lists this clonotype with a few counts. The CDR3 here is CSVLGSGNTIYF. The CDR3 coding sequence is TGCAGCGTCCTAGGGAGTGGAAACACCATATATTTT. J is TRBJ1-3 and V is TRBV29-1; D not resolved. V was trimmed by 6 bases and J by 3 bases, leaving 9 bases between them. The CDR3 spans 12 residues. The germline gives CDR1 SQVTM, CDR2 ANQGSEA.

The table lists this clonotype with many counts. This chain connects TRBV29-1 to TRBJ2-7, with TRBD2 matching over 9 bases. V shed 6 bases, J shed 0 bases, and the junction held 6 bases outside the gene matches. The CDR3 runs to 14 residues. The V gene's germline CDR1 is SQVTM and CDR2 ANQGSEA. The CDR3 here is CSVREGLSSYEQYF. In DNA, the CDR3 is TGCAGCGTGCGGGAGGGGTTAAGCTCCTACGAGCAGTACTTC.

About this clonotype: The germline gene is not matched at one end of the junction; a read error may be the cause. The chain employs TRBV10-3 and TRBJ1-1; TRBD1 agrees at 7 bases. The germline gives CDR1 ENHRY, CDR2 SYGVKD. This CDR3 is 12 amino acids long. The DNA of the CDR3 is TGTGCCATCAGAGACAGGGACACTGAAGCTTACTTT. This gives the protein CAIRDRDTEAYF.

The CDR3 spells CASSLGGGPGDTQYF. The CDR3 DNA is TGTGCCAGCAGCTTAGGAGGGGGGCCGGGGGATACGCAGTATTTT. This sequence joins TRBV7-6 and TRBJ2-3; D is perhaps TRBD1 or TRBD2 (6 bases each). The CDR3 extends over 15 amino acids. Germline-derived CDR1 and CDR2 are SGHVS and FNYEAQ. Trimming stripped 1 base from V and 6 bases from J, with 14 bases between.